This T cell receptor (beta chain) appears in the sequencing data of a study of blood T cell repertoires in COVID-19. Study summary: Material from acute and convalescent COVID-19 was sourced from the United States, Italy and Spain. The analysed material was cDNA or gDNA that came from T cells, B-cell-depleted T cells, or PBMCs.

V lost 2 bases, J lost 9 bases, and 5 bases stayed unmatched. The V gene's germline CDR1 is SNHLY and CDR2 FYNNEI. This CDR3 is built from 14 residues. The table lists this clone with a count of one. Authors' data handling: For nucleated cells, counts were estimated from reference gene primer amplification. Libraries were prepared by immunoSEQ multiplex PCR; TCRdb keeps only in-frame clonotypes and omits some of them. The V and J calls and the clone size are those of that table, but D and trimming were determined from the DNA. The sample carries about 230,000 clones, about 91% recorded once. Assignment of participants to cohorts was predicated upon participant-reported clinical history.

The V gene is TRBV2, the J gene TRBJ2-1; 9 nucleotides align to TRBD2. The TCR comes from a woman aged 40 to 49 with acute COVID-19. The specimen was PBMCs or T cells enriched from blood (not recorded which). CDR3 loop: CASSEWREGVEQFF. DNA for the CDR3: TGTGCCAGCAGTGAATGGCGGGAGGGGGTTGAGCAGTTCTTC.